This TCR beta chain was identified in a study of blood T cell repertoires in COVID-19. Study summary: Collection of acute and convalescent COVID-19 samples took place in the United States, Italy and Spain.

Authors' methods: How many nucleated cells were present was estimated from reference gene primer amplification. Using immunoSEQ multiplex PCR, the repertoire was profiled, and TCRdb retains in-frame clones only, with some absent. V and J calls and clone size are copied from that table; D and trimming were computed from the DNA. The profile covers some 370,000 clones, with more than 75% appearing a single time and over 9.5% taken by the ten largest. The V gene lost 2 bases and the J gene lost 2 bases, with 7 bases spanning the gap. The germline V gene encodes CDR1 MNHEY and CDR2 SVGAGI. This CDR3 is built from 13 residues.

The chain combines TRBV6-5 with TRBJ2-7; D is unclear. This receptor was taken from a woman aged 30 to 39 with COVID-19, enrolled during active disease. The material sequenced was peripheral blood. In DNA, the CDR3 is TGTGCCAGCAGTTACGACACCGCCTACGAGCAGTACTTC. Encoded protein: CASSYDTAYEQYF.